The 28 T cell receptor beta chains in this list originate from one sample, sequenced in a study of blood T cells in healthy people across ages. Primers used in a second PCR of about 7 to 12 cycles were a sample-barcoded 5' primer and a J-beta primer mix. Each CDR3 protein gets one entry after TCRdb re-called the 5' RACE reads with MiXCR. This table holds 700,000 to 900,000 distinct CDR3 sequences, about 55% found once. Sequencing was performed on blood. These receptors all stem from a man older than 75 in good health.

The gene calls are TRBV2 and TRBJ2-2; possible D gene TRBD2, 6 bases. The CDR3 consists of 15 residues. Per the germline V gene, CDR1 is SNHLY and CDR2 is FYNNEI. Trimming stripped 7 bases from V and 5 bases from J, with 17 bases between. CDR3 residues: CASTQSGGGTGELFF. The CDR3 DNA reads TGTGCCAGCACTCAATCAGGAGGAGGGACCGGGGAGCTGTTTTTT.

The sample holds a few counts of this clonotype. V is TRBV15 and J is TRBJ2-3, with a tentative D call TRBD1 (7 bases). V shed 3 bases and J shed 1 base, with 14 bases lying between them. CDR3 size: 16 residues. Looked up from germline, CDR1 is LNHNV and CDR2 is YYDKDF (reference sequence). CDR3 in amino acids: CATSRGTVAGTDTQYF. In nucleotides, the CDR3 is TGTGCCACCAGCAGGGGGACAGTAGCGGGCACAGATACGCAGTATTTT. Variable domain in full (rest from reference TRBV15 and TRBJ2-3): DAMVIQNPRYQVTQFGKPVTLSCSQTLNHNVMYWYQQKSSQAPKLLFHYYDKDFNNEADTPDNFQSRRPNTSFCFLDIRSPGLGDTAMYLCATSRGTVAGTDTQYFGPGTRLTVL.

In this sample, this clonotype turned up a few times. The chain has TRBV20-1 and TRBJ2-5; perhaps TRBD1 as D (6 bases). The better agreement between TRBJ2-7 and the DNA end casts doubt on the J call. The CDR3 is made up of 14 amino acids. Per the germline V gene, CDR1 is DFQATT and CDR2 is SNEGSKA (reference sequence). The CDR3 DNA follows: TGCAGTGCTAGAGATTCGCAGGGGATCCACGAGCAGTACTTC. It translates to CSARDSQGIHEQYF.

This clonotype was detected once. The chain carries TRBV10-3 and TRBJ2-5, with D possibly being TRBD1 (6 bases). This CDR3 spans 13 amino acids. Germline V lookup: CDR1 ENHRY, CDR2 SYGVKD. Trimming cost V 6 bases and J 5 bases, with 13 bases left between them. CDR3 region: CAIRKTGKETQYF. Written as DNA, the CDR3 is TGTGCCATCAGGAAAACAGGGAAGGAGACCCAGTACTTC.

This clonotype occurred a few times. The gene calls are TRBV10-3 and TRBJ2-7; D ambiguous. The CDR3 has 17 residues. V was pared by 2 bases and J by 0 bases, with 17 bases between. Germline assignment: CDR1 ENHRY and CDR2 SYGVKD. The DNA of the CDR3 is TGTGCCATCAGTGAGGCGAGGAACAGTCTCAGCTCCTACGAGCAGTACTTC. This codes for CAISEARNSLSSYEQYF.

The CDR3: CASSAPSNREQYF. Here the CDR3 DNA reads TGTGCCAGCAGTGCCCCATCGAATCGGGAGCAGTACTTC. The rearrangement links TRBV6-5 to TRBJ2-7; unclear D gene. CDR3 size: 13 residues. Germline V gives CDR1 MNHEY, CDR2 SVGAGI. Between the trimmed V and J ends, which lost 5 bases and 7 bases, there was a span of 15 bases.

This clonotype has only a few counts. This chain joins TRBV29-1 and TRBJ1-4; D unresolved. The CDR3 has 16 residues. V gave up 6 bases and J gave up 2 bases, with 19 bases separating them. Looked up from germline, CDR1 is SQVTM and CDR2 is ANQGSEA. The CDR3 loop reads CSVATLEERTNEKLFF. CDR3 DNA sequence: TGCAGCGTAGCCACCTTGGAGGAGCGTACTAATGAAAAACTGTTTTTT.

Worth noting for this clonotype: A read error may produce the germline difference seen at one junction end. The chain is built from TRBV24-1 and TRBJ2-1; D gene uncertain. CDR3 length: 17 residues. Per the germline V gene, CDR1 is KGHDR and CDR2 is SFDVKD. The CDR3 loop reads CAASDLGNGRNNNEQFF. DNA for the CDR3: TGTGCCGCCAGTGATTTGGGAAACGGACGGAATAACAATGAGCAGTTCTTC.

This chain links TRBV11-2 with TRBJ2-1; weak D call: TRBD2 (6 bases). Germline CDR1 and CDR2: SGHAT and FQNNGV. This CDR3 spans 16 amino acids. Between the trimmed V and J ends, which lost 5 bases and 0 bases, there was a span of 14 bases. The CDR3 loop reads CASSTRGTGSYNEQFF. DNA for the CDR3: TGTGCCAGCAGCACCCGCGGGACCGGCTCCTACAATGAGCAGTTCTTC. The full variable domain, with the rest looked up from reference TRBV11-2 and TRBJ2-1, is EAGVAQSPRYKIIEKRQSVAFWCNPISGHATLYWYQQILGQGPKLLIQFQNNGVVDDSQLPKDRFSAERLKGVDSTLKIQPAKLEDSAVYLCASSTRGTGSYNEQFFGPGTRLTVL.

This clonotype was counted between two and nine times. This rearrangement joins TRBV11-1 to TRBJ2-3, with D hard to call. The V and J ends lost 5 bases and 0 bases respectively, with 9 bases between them. This CDR3 has 14 amino acids. From germline, CDR1 is SGHAT and CDR2 FQDESV (reference sequence). The CDR3 sequence: CASSVEASTDTQYF. The DNA for the CDR3 is TGTGCCAGCAGCGTCGAGGCAAGCACAGATACGCAGTATTTT.

This clonotype was detected only a few times. The V call is TRBV6-5, the J call TRBJ1-2; TRBD1 is a possible D gene (5 bases). V was pared by 2 bases and J by 8 bases, with 18 bases between. The CDR3 totals 15 residues. Germline CDR1 MNHEY, CDR2 SVGAGI. The CDR3 loop reads CASSYATLRQYGYTF. In DNA, the CDR3 is TGTGCCAGCAGTTACGCGACCCTTCGACAGTACGGCTACACCTTC.

The chain combines TRBV6-5 with TRBJ2-5; a possible D gene is TRBD1 (6 bases). CDR3 length: 14 residues. Trimming took 8 bases from V and 5 from J, leaving 18 bases between them. Looked up from germline, CDR1 is MNHEY and CDR2 is SVGAGI. The CDR3 region is CASGDTGTRETQYF. DNA for the CDR3: TGTGCCAGCGGCGACACAGGGACACGGGAGACCCAGTACTTC.

This clonotype turned up a few times. The V and J genes are TRBV7-2 and TRBJ2-3, with TRBD2 identical over 11 bases. This CDR3 is built from 15 residues. V was clipped by 5 bases and J by 6 bases; unmatched bases: 7. In germline, CDR1 is SGHTA, CDR2 FQGNSA. CDR3 nucleotides: TGTGCCAGCAGCGAGATACTAGCGGGAGCCGATACGCAGTATTTT. As protein: CASSEILAGADTQYF.

This chain uses TRBV5-1 with TRBJ2-5, with a tentative D call TRBD2 (5 bases). The CDR3 consists of 13 residues. Trimming left V 5 bases short and J 11 bases short, with 19 bases between. Germline V gene lookup returns CDR1 SGHRS and CDR2 YFSETQ. The CDR3, as DNA: TGCGCCAGCAGACCCGACCCGGAGGCTGAGCAGTACTTC. This sequence encodes CASRPDPEAEQYF.

This clonotype showed up just a few times. The chain joins TRBV20-1 to TRBJ1-5; D call uncertain. Looked up from germline, CDR1 is DFQATT and CDR2 is SNEGSKA (reference sequence). Trimming stripped 6 bases from V and 3 bases from J, with 12 bases between. CDR3 length: 13 residues. Here the CDR3 reads CSAAPGVNQPQHF. The CDR3 bases are TGCAGTGCAGCACCCGGGGTCAATCAGCCCCAGCATTTT.

This clonotype was seen more than once but under ten times. The chain employs TRBV20-1 and TRBJ1-1, with D perhaps TRBD1 (6 bases). The CDR3 covers 13 residues. Trimming shortened V by 4 bases and J by 6 bases, and 15 bases separated the two germline ends. Per germline, CDR1 DFQATT and CDR2 SNEGSKA (reference sequence). This chain's CDR3 is CSAKGDRTPEAFF. The CDR3, as DNA: TGCAGTGCTAAAGGCGACAGGACCCCTGAAGCTTTCTTT.

CDR3 sequence (DNA): TGTGCCAGCACCGACAGGGGTGGCGAAAAACTGTTTTTT. Protein sequence: CASTDRGGEKLFF. This chain links TRBV6-1 with TRBJ1-4; 8 nucleotides agree with TRBD1. From germline, CDR1 is MNHNS and CDR2 SASEGT. V was clipped by 7 bases and J by 8 bases; unmatched bases: 6. There are 13 residues in the CDR3.

J is TRBJ2-1 and V is TRBV20-1; 9 nucleotides align to TRBD2. Trimming at V came to 4 bases and at J to 0 bases, leaving 10 bases not matched to a gene. Germline V CDR1 and CDR2: DFQATT, SNEGSKA (reference sequence). CDR3 length: 17 amino acids. CDR3 in DNA: TGCAGTGCTAACGGGCGGCGGGAGGGCGGCTCCTACAATGAGCAGTTCTTC. It yields the protein CSANGRREGGSYNEQFF.

In this sample, this clonotype turned up a few times. The chain links TRBV3-1 to TRBJ2-5; TRBD2 might be the D (7 bases). The CDR3 is 13 residues long. Germline-derived CDR1 and CDR2 are LGHDT and YNNKEL (reference sequence). The V end lost 2 bases, the J end lost 4 bases, and 8 bases lay between the germline ends. CDR3 sequence (DNA): TGTGCCAGCAGCCAAAGGGGGGGAGAGACCCAGTACTTC. This encodes CASSQRGGETQYF.

Concerning this clonotype itself: Relative to the germline gene, one junction end is altered; a read error may explain this. The V and J genes are TRBV15 and TRBJ2-7, with D possibly matching TRBD2 (6 bases). Germline V gene data show CDR1 as LNHNV and CDR2 as YYDKDF (reference sequence). There are 15 residues in the CDR3. The CDR3 coding sequence is TGTACCACCAGCAGAGATCCGGAGGGCTCCTACGAGCAGTACTTC. Amino acid sequence: CTTSRDPEGSYEQYF.

The rearrangement joins TRBV9 to TRBJ2-1; 7 nucleotides match TRBD1. Unmatched junction bases numbered 11, after V lost 4 bases and J lost 10 bases. The CDR3 has 14 residues. Germline CDR1 is SGDLS and CDR2 is YYNGEE. The CDR3 nucleotides are TGTGCCAGCAGCCAGGCAGGGGGTTCCCACGAGCAGTTCTTC. Its translation is CASSQAGGSHEQFF.

The chain is built from TRBV5-1 and TRBJ2-7; a weak D match, TRBD2 (5 bases). In germline, CDR1 is SGHRS, CDR2 YFSETQ. This CDR3 comprises 16 residues. The V end was cut by 0 bases, the J end by 1 base, with 14 bases between. The CDR3 here is CASSLGGPALSYEQYF. For the CDR3, the DNA is TGCGCCAGCAGCTTGGGAGGGCCAGCCTTATCCTACGAGCAGTACTTC.

The chain carries TRBV29-1 and TRBJ2-3; no clear D gene. The length of the CDR3 is 12 residues. In germline, CDR1 is SQVTM, CDR2 ANQGSEA. V was cut by 4 bases and J by 4 bases, with 9 bases left in between. The CDR3 sequence is CSVVSFADTQYF. The CDR3 DNA is TGCAGCGTTGTTAGTTTTGCAGATACGCAGTATTTT.

The V and J genes are TRBV14 and TRBJ2-7; 12 nucleotides line up with TRBD2. Gene TRBJ2-5 matches the end of the DNA better, so the J call may be wrong. The CDR3 consists of 15 residues. Germline V lookup: CDR1 SGHDN, CDR2 FVKESK. In DNA, the CDR3 is TGTGCCAGCAGCCGGACTAGCGGGAACCGAGAGACCCAGTACTTC. Residues: CASSRTSGNRETQYF.

This sequence joins TRBV3-1 and TRBJ2-1; 11 bases fit TRBD2. The CDR3 consists of 15 residues. V lost 4 bases to trimming and J lost 8 bases; unmatched junction nucleotides: 7. CDR1 is LGHDT and CDR2 is YNNKEL in the germline V gene (reference sequence). The CDR3 sequence: CASSPYLAGGDEQFF. CDR3 sequence (DNA): TGTGCCAGCAGCCCCTATCTAGCGGGAGGCGATGAGCAGTTCTTC.

J is TRBJ2-6 and V is TRBV29-1; D is uncertain. This CDR3 has 14 residues. Germline assignment: CDR1 SQVTM and CDR2 ANQGSEA. With 7 bases removed from V and 0 bases from J, the gap between germline ends came to 10 bases. CDR3 sequence reads: CSAATVSGANVLTF. In DNA form, the CDR3 reads TGCAGCGCCGCCACAGTCTCTGGGGCCAACGTCCTGACTTTC.

The table lists this clonotype with many counts. In DNA, the CDR3 is TGTGCCACCAGTAAGGAAGGACGGCAGAACTACAATGAGCAGTTCTTC. It encodes CATSKEGRQNYNEQFF. The chain links TRBV24-1 to TRBJ2-1, with D hard to call. This CDR3 contains 16 residues. Trimming pared 6 bases from V and 3 bases from J, leaving 17 bases between. Per the germline V gene, CDR1 is KGHDR and CDR2 is SFDVKD.

The rearrangement links TRBV4-1 to TRBJ2-5; TRBD2 matches 9 bases. CDR1 MGHRA and CDR2 YSYEKL come from the germline V gene. Losses at the gene ends were 1 base for V and 11 bases for J; bases not matched to a gene: 14. This CDR3 contains 16 residues. The CDR3 sequence: CASSQGSSGSRYEQYF. For the CDR3, the DNA is TGCGCCAGCAGCCAAGGGAGTAGCGGGAGTAGGTATGAGCAGTACTTC.